These 13 T cell receptor beta chains were all obtained from the same sample, sequenced in a study of CD8 T cells in Susac syndrome. Reverse transcription of roughly 0.5 to 1 ug RNA was performed with random hexamers. TCRdb passed the immunoSEQ multiplex PCR reads through MiXCR, listing each CDR3 protein once. The sample consists of around 190,000 distinct CDR3 sequences, roughly 94% of them appearing once. The material sequenced was CD4+ T cells from PBMCs. The source of these receptors is a human donor in good health.

V usage is TRBV7-2 and J usage is TRBJ2-5, with 10 positions matching TRBD2. This CDR3 has 16 amino acids. Germline trimming cut 1 base from V and 4 bases from J; bases unmatched to any gene: 6. Germline CDR1 is SGHTA and CDR2 is FQGNSA. The CDR3 DNA follows: TGTGCCAGCAGCTTAGGTCTAGCGGGGGATGCAGAGACCCAGTACTTC. It yields the protein CASSLGLAGDAETQYF. The full variable domain, in which reference TRBV7-2 and TRBJ2-5 provide the parts outside the CDR3, is GAGVSQSPSNKVTEKGKDVELRCDPISGHTALYWYRQSLGQGLEFLIYFQGNSAPDKSGLPSDRFSAERTGGSVSTLTIQRTQQEDSAVYLCASSLGLAGDAETQYFGPGTRLLVL.

This chain links TRBV14 with TRBJ2-2; D gene unclear. The CDR3 is made up of 14 amino acids. Trimming stripped 4 bases from V and 5 bases from J, with 11 bases between. Germline CDR1 reads SGHDN; CDR2 reads FVKESK. The CDR3 nucleotides are TGTGCCAGCAGCCTTCGTGGGATTACCGGGGAGCTGTTTTTT. Translating gives CASSLRGITGELFF.

V is TRBV24-1 and J is TRBJ2-1; either TRBD1 or TRBD2 may fit D (5 bases each). V lost 5 bases and J lost 7, with 20 bases in between. CDR3 length equals 16 residues. Per germline, CDR1 KGHDR and CDR2 SFDVKD. Here the CDR3 reads CATSGYPGPTMNEQFF. The CDR3, as DNA: TGTGCCACCAGTGGTTACCCGGGACCAACTATGAATGAGCAGTTCTTC.

The chain recombines TRBV29-1 with TRBJ1-2; D unresolved. This CDR3 has 12 amino acids. V lost 3 bases and J lost 7, with 12 bases in between. Germline CDR1 and CDR2: SQVTM and ANQGSEA. The DNA of the CDR3 is TGCAGCGTTGATGGCGGCACGCGTGGCTACACCTTC. Its translation: CSVDGGTRGYTF. The whole variable domain, filled in from reference TRBV29-1 and TRBJ1-2, reads SAVISQKPSRDICQRGTSLTIQCQVDSQVTMMFWYRQQPGQSLTLIATANQGSEATYESGFVIDKFPISRPNLTFSTLTVSNMSPEDSSIYLCSVDGGTRGYTFGSGTRLTVV.

This chain joins TRBV7-3 and TRBJ2-3; D is uncertain. The CDR3 loop spans 14 amino acids. CDR1 SGHTA and CDR2 FQGTGA come from the germline V gene. Trimming pared 5 bases from V and 4 bases from J, leaving 13 bases between. The CDR3 DNA is TGTGCCAGCAGCCAAAATAGTTATCCAGATACGCAGTATTTT. Translation: CASSQNSYPDTQYF.

The chain couples TRBV4-1 to TRBJ1-2; D gene uncertain. V dropped 0 bases and J dropped 8 bases, with 10 bases sitting between them. Germline V CDR1 and CDR2: MGHRA, YSYEKL. The CDR3 has 13 amino acids. DNA for the CDR3: TGCGCCAGCAGCCAAGAGGACGGAGGAGGCTACACCTTC. Translated, it gives CASSQEDGGGYTF.

The rearrangement uses TRBV10-3 and TRBJ1-5; 8 nucleotides line up with TRBD1. V was clipped by 3 bases and J by 7 bases; unmatched bases: 5. In germline, CDR1 is ENHRY, CDR2 SYGVKD. This CDR3 contains 14 residues. In DNA form, the CDR3 reads TGTGCCATCAGTGAAGGACAGGGTGAACAGCCCCAGCATTTT. As protein: CAISEGQGEQPQHF.

This chain joins TRBV7-2 and TRBJ2-2; D possibly uses TRBD1 or TRBD2 (6 bases each). The CDR3 runs to 14 residues. The germline V gene has CDR1 SGHTA and CDR2 FQGNSA. Trimming removed 5 bases from V and 7 bases from J, with 14 bases in between. In DNA form, the CDR3 reads TGTGCCAGCAGCCCTATTCGGGGGCACGGGGAGCTGTTTTTT. This sequence encodes CASSPIRGHGELFF. Full variable domain (missing parts from reference TRBV7-2 and TRBJ2-2): GAGVSQSPSNKVTEKGKDVELRCDPISGHTALYWYRQSLGQGLEFLIYFQGNSAPDKSGLPSDRFSAERTGGSVSTLTIQRTQQEDSAVYLCASSPIRGHGELFFGEGSRLTVL.

The chain employs TRBV2 and TRBJ2-7; D is undetermined. The ends were cut back, 2 bases at V and 10 bases at J, with 9 bases in the middle. From germline, CDR1 is SNHLY and CDR2 FYNNEI. The CDR3 consists of 11 residues. The CDR3 nucleotides read TGTGCCAGCAGTGAAACCTTCCCTCAGTACTTC. It is translated as CASSETFPQYF.

The V call is TRBV12-5, the J call TRBJ2-7; D not certain. The length of the CDR3 is 13 residues. From germline, CDR1 is LGHNT and CDR2 FRNRAP. V lost 2 bases and J 2 bases, leaving 7 bases between the germline ends. CDR3 DNA sequence: TGTGCTAGTGGTTTGTACCCTGCCTACGAGCAGTACGTC. Its translation is CASGLYPAYEQYV.

The V and J genes are TRBV5-4 and TRBJ2-1; TRBD1 is a possible D gene (6 bases). The CDR3 is 15 amino acids. The germline V gene encodes CDR1 SGHNT and CDR2 YYREEE (reference sequence). V gave up 4 bases and J gave up 9 bases, with 20 bases separating them. The CDR3 nucleotides are TGTGCCAGCAGCGCTGAGCAGGGGACGGTCGGTGAGCAGTTCTTC. Residues: CASSAEQGTVGEQFF.

The V call is TRBV7-9, the J call TRBJ2-7; D is unclear. The CDR3 is made up of 12 amino acids. The germline V gene has CDR1 SEHNR and CDR2 FQNEAQ (reference sequence). V lost 6 bases and J lost 3, with 9 bases in between. CDR3 protein: CASSQSDYEQYV. CDR3 sequence (DNA): TGTGCCAGCAGTCAGAGTGACTACGAGCAGTACGTC.

J is TRBJ1-4 and V is TRBV12-3 or TRBV12-4; D gene uncertain. CDR3 length: 10 residues. The CDR3 DNA reads as TGTGCTAAAACGCGGGAAAAACTGTTTTTT. Translation: CAKTREKLFF.